The rows below give T cell receptor beta chains drawn from one sample of a study of beta chain features in type 1 diabetes. The data were produced by immunoSEQ multiplex PCR, yet TCRdb's version contains in-frame clones alone and is incomplete. This sample yields about 160,000 clones, of which roughly 8% are seen a single time; 0.5% belongs to the top ten. The sequenced sample consisted of central memory CD4+ T cells from blood. These receptors originate from a man between 18 and 35 years old with type 1 diabetes. Both conserved end residues are part of each CDR3. The D gene is left open where the match is weak. Size is omitted from some rows. Given values are once, few, many or a class for expanded clones.

v_gene: TRBV4-3; abundance: medium-sized; j_gene: TRBJ2-7; d_gene: TRBD1; CDR3aa: CASSTFGTGDYEQYF; CDR3nt: TGCGCCAGCAGCACTTTCGGGACAGGGGACTACGAGCAGTACTTC
v_gene: TRBV5-1; abundance: -; j_gene: TRBJ2-3; d_gene: TRBD1; CDR3aa: CASSLGGQGTDTQYF; CDR3nt: TGCGCCAGCAGCTTGGGAGGACAGGGGACAGATACGCAGTATTTT
v_gene: TRBV30; abundance: few; j_gene: TRBJ2-7; d_gene: TRBD1; CDR3aa: CACFYGDRVTQYF; CDR3nt: TGTGCCTGTTTTTACGGGGACAGGGTGACGCAGTACTTC
v_gene: TRBV5-1; abundance: once; j_gene: TRBJ2-3; d_gene: TRBD2; CDR3aa: CASGLRPGGRTDTQYF; CDR3nt: TGCGCCAGCGGCCTAAGACCGGGGGGTCGCACAGATACGCAGTATTTT
v_gene: TRBV11-2; abundance: few; j_gene: TRBJ2-3; d_gene: TRBD2; CDR3aa: CASSWRAGGINTQYF; CDR3nt: TGTGCCAGCAGCTGGAGGGCGGGGGGGATTAATACGCAGTATTTT
v_gene: TRBV7-9; abundance: -; j_gene: TRBJ1-4; d_gene: -; CDR3aa: CASSPSTRGTNEKLFF; CDR3nt: TGTGCCAGCAGCCCAAGTACTCGGGGAACTAATGAAAAACTGTTTTTT
v_gene: TRBV28; abundance: few; j_gene: TRBJ2-7; d_gene: TRBD2; CDR3aa: CASSLLLTSGSGEQYF; CDR3nt: TGTGCCAGCAGTTTACTGTTAACTAGCGGGAGTGGTGAGCAGTACTTC
v_gene: TRBV5-1; abundance: -; j_gene: TRBJ2-1; d_gene: TRBD2; CDR3aa: CASSPASGRANNEQFF; CDR3nt: TGCGCCAGCAGCCCGGCTAGCGGGAGGGCCAACAATGAGCAGTTCTTC
v_gene: TRBV7-2; abundance: -; j_gene: TRBJ1-1; d_gene: -; CDR3aa: CASSLPGENTEAFF; CDR3nt: TGTGCCAGCAGCTTGCCAGGGGAGAACACTGAAGCTTTCTTT
v_gene: TRBV30; abundance: -; j_gene: TRBJ2-2; d_gene: -; CDR3aa: CAWSVMRLVGVNTGELFF; CDR3nt: TGTGCCTGGAGTGTAATGCGGCTTGTGGGAGTAAACACCGGGGAGCTGTTTTTT
v_gene: TRBV7-2; abundance: -; j_gene: TRBJ2-5; d_gene: -; CDR3aa: CASSLGVQVTLGETQYF; CDR3nt: TGTGCCAGCAGCTTAGGGGTACAGGTCACTTTAGGGGAGACCCAGTACTTC
v_gene: TRBV6-6; abundance: few; j_gene: TRBJ2-2; d_gene: -; CDR3aa: CASKYRSTGELFF; CDR3nt: TGTGCCAGCAAGTACAGATCCACCGGGGAGCTGTTTTTT
v_gene: TRBV6-5; abundance: -; j_gene: TRBJ1-4; d_gene: -; CDR3aa: CASSYRQEKLFF; CDR3nt: TGTGCCAGCAGTTACAGACAGGAAAAACTGTTTTTT
v_gene: TRBV19; abundance: -; j_gene: TRBJ2-5; d_gene: -; CDR3aa: CATSDKGETQYF; CDR3nt: TGTGCCACATCGGATAAGGGGGAGACCCAGTACTTC
v_gene: TRBV7-9; abundance: -; j_gene: TRBJ1-1; d_gene: -; CDR3aa: CASSPEDNLRAFF; CDR3nt: TGTGCCAGCAGCCCAGAGGATAACCTCCGAGCTTTCTTT
v_gene: TRBV5-6; abundance: few; j_gene: TRBJ2-1; d_gene: TRBD2; CDR3aa: CASSQIAGADWFF; CDR3nt: TGTGCCAGCAGCCAAATAGCGGGGGCAGACTGGTTCTTC
v_gene: TRBV28; abundance: -; j_gene: TRBJ2-3; d_gene: TRBD1; CDR3aa: CASRTTGADTQYF; CDR3nt: TGTGCCAGCAGAACTACAGGGGCAGATACGCAGTATTTT
v_gene: TRBV2; abundance: -; j_gene: TRBJ2-1; d_gene: TRBD2; CDR3aa: CASSEAQRGLQWRQFF; CDR3nt: TGTGCCAGCAGTGAAGCGCAGCGGGGGCTACAATGGCGGCAGTTCTTC
v_gene: TRBV27; abundance: -; j_gene: TRBJ2-7; d_gene: TRBD2; CDR3aa: CASSPGGYEQYF; CDR3nt: TGTGCCAGCTCTCCGGGGGGCTACGAGCAGTACTTC
v_gene: TRBV29-1; abundance: few; j_gene: TRBJ2-7; d_gene: TRBD2; CDR3aa: CSVGAGGKNEQYF; CDR3nt: TGCAGCGTTGGGGCGGGAGGAAAGAACGAGCAGTACTTC
v_gene: TRBV14; abundance: -; j_gene: TRBJ1-6; d_gene: -; CDR3aa: CASSQEGQPYNSPLHF; CDR3nt: TGTGCCAGCAGCCAAGAGGGGCAGCCTTATAATTCACCCCTCCACTTT